The 23 T cell receptor beta chains below all came from one sample that was sequenced in a study of blood T cell repertoires in COVID-19. The assay was immunoSEQ multiplex PCR, and TCRdb's table has in-frame clones only and misses some. The table lists 180,000 or so clones, 85% to 90% of them singletons. The sequenced sample consisted of PBMCs or T cells enriched from blood (not recorded which). These receptor sequences come from a woman between 40 and 55 years old with acute COVID-19.

The chain combines TRBV2 with TRBJ1-4; D remains unclear. Per germline, CDR1 SNHLY and CDR2 FYNNEI. There are 14 residues in the CDR3. Between the trimmed V and J ends, which lost 4 bases and 4 bases, there was a span of 10 bases. The CDR3, as DNA: TGTGCCAGCAGTGTCCCGGGGAATAATGAAAAACTGTTTTTT. Protein product: CASSVPGNNEKLFF.

The J gene is TRBJ2-2, the V gene TRBV14; 8 nucleotides line up with TRBD2. The CDR3 loop spans 17 amino acids. The V gene end was trimmed by 0 bases and the J gene end by 4 bases; junction bases not matched to a gene: 7. CDR1 is SGHDN and CDR2 is FVKESK in the germline V gene. As DNA, the CDR3 is TGTGCCAGCAGCCAAGAAAACCTAGCGGGCCTCACCGGGGAGCTGTTTTTT. This translates into CASSQENLAGLTGELFF.

The CDR3 bases are TGTGCCAGCACGAGGGGGGGCTTAGCAGATACGCAGTATTTT. Its translation is CASTRGGLADTQYF. V gene TRBV3-1 (or the pseudogene TRBV3-2) combines with J gene TRBJ2-3; D possibly corresponds to TRBD2 (7 bases). The CDR3 runs 14 residues. Looked up from germline, CDR1 is LGHDT and CDR2 is YNNKEL (reference sequence). Trimming took off 7 bases at V and 4 bases at J, with 15 bases between the two ends.

This clone was recorded at least ten times. This chain joins TRBV29-1 and TRBJ1-2, with 9 bases that match TRBD1. This CDR3 has 13 amino acids. The V and J ends lost 6 bases and 3 bases, in that order; junction bases with no gene match: 5. CDR1 is SQVTM, CDR2 ANQGSEA, per germline. CDR3 in DNA: TGCAGCGTAAGGACAGGGGAAGACTATGGCTACACCTTC. Amino acids: CSVRTGEDYGYTF.

The chain has TRBV6-5 and TRBJ2-7, with 7 bases identical to TRBD1. With 6 bases clipped from V and 3 bases from J, the junction kept 11 bases outside the gene matches. Germline V CDR1 and CDR2: MNHEY, SVGAGI. There are 15 residues in the CDR3. CDR3 coding DNA: TGTGCCAGCAGCCAAAACAGGGGTGATCTCTACGAGCAGTACTTC. It specifies CASSQNRGDLYEQYF.

The V gene is TRBV28, the J gene TRBJ2-7; TRBD2 is a possible D gene (5 bases). Per the germline V gene, CDR1 is MDHEN and CDR2 is SYDVKM. The CDR3 totals 14 residues. V dropped 6 bases and J dropped 3 bases, with 15 bases sitting between them. CDR3 amino acids: CASRRVPPFYEQYF. The CDR3 DNA sequence: TGTGCCAGCAGGAGGGTACCCCCTTTCTACGAGCAGTACTTC.

This chain links TRBV7-3 with TRBJ2-1; a possible D gene is TRBD1 (6 bases). CDR3 size: 16 residues. In germline, CDR1 is SGHTA, CDR2 FQGTGA. V was trimmed by 5 bases and J by 3 bases, leaving 17 bases between them. The CDR3 here is CASSPLGGTSYNEQFF. In DNA form, the CDR3 reads TGTGCCAGCAGCCCTCTAGGGGGAACCAGCTACAATGAGCAGTTCTTC.

This chain connects TRBV19 to TRBJ1-4; 8 bases align to TRBD1. Per germline, CDR1 LNHDA and CDR2 SQIVND (reference sequence). J was trimmed by 7 bases and V by 8 bases; bases with no gene match: 12. The CDR3 sequence is 15 residues long. The CDR3 DNA sequence: TGTGCCAGTTCCCGTACGGACAGGGTTGGTGAAAAACTGTTTTTT. It yields the protein CASSRTDRVGEKLFF. The full variable domain, completed using reference TRBV19 and TRBJ1-4, is DGGITQSPKYLFRKEGQNVTLSCEQNLNHDAMYWYRQDPGQGLRLIYYSQIVNDFQKGDIAEGYSVSREKKESFPLTVTSAQKNPTAFYLCASSRTDRVGEKLFFGSGTQLSVL.

This clone showed up just a few times. V gene TRBV3-1 (or the pseudogene TRBV3-2) combines with J gene TRBJ2-1; 13 bases map to TRBD2. CDR3 length: 21 residues. V lost 3 bases and J lost 8; bases outside the gene matches: 22. Germline V gene sequence: CDR1 LGHDT, CDR2 YNNKEL (reference sequence). The CDR3 loop is CASSHVPRKGLAGRGTDEQFF. For the CDR3, the DNA is TGTGCCAGCAGCCACGTCCCTAGGAAGGGACTAGCGGGAAGAGGTACCGATGAGCAGTTCTTC.

The CDR3 region is CASSPRFSGANVLTF. As DNA, the CDR3 is TGTGCCAGCAGCCCGCGATTCTCTGGGGCCAACGTCCTGACTTTC. This chain connects TRBV13 to TRBJ2-6; D is undetermined. The CDR3 length is 15 residues. The germline gives CDR1 PRHDT, CDR2 FYEKMQ (reference sequence). V was pared by 5 bases and J by 0 bases, with 8 bases between.

This clone is a singleton in its sample. The chain employs TRBV5-1 and TRBJ2-5; TRBD1 agrees at 10 bases. Germline CDR1 and CDR2: SGHRS and YFSETQ. Trimming took 4 bases from V and 2 from J; bases not matched to a gene: 8. CDR3 length: 16 residues. The CDR3 DNA reads as TGCGCCAGCAGCGCCCGAGACAGGGGGCCGCAAGAGACCCAGTACTTC. It codes for CASSARDRGPQETQYF.

The rearrangement uses TRBV6-1 and TRBJ1-3, with 7 bases fitting TRBD1. CDR1 is MNHNS and CDR2 is SASEGT in the germline V gene. The junction had 3 bases not matched to a gene; V was cut back by 3 bases and J by 4 bases. The CDR3 is 14 residues long. CDR3: CASSDTGAGNTIYF. The DNA of the CDR3 is TGTGCCAGCAGTGATACAGGGGCCGGAAACACCATATATTTT.

CDR3 bases: TGTGCCAGCAGTTTCCAGGGGGTAGAAAACATTCAGTACTTC. It specifies CASSFQGVENIQYF. The chain recombines TRBV28 with TRBJ2-4, with TRBD1 identical over 7 bases. CDR3 length equals 14 residues. The V and J ends lost 3 bases and 5 bases, in that order; junction bases with no gene match: 4. The germline CDR1 and CDR2 sequences are MDHEN and SYDVKM.

In this sample, this clone turned up a few times. This chain links TRBV12-3 or TRBV12-4 with TRBJ2-7, with D possibly being TRBD2 (6 bases). The CDR3 contains 11 residues. The V end lost 8 bases, the J end lost 2 bases, and 7 bases lay between the germline ends. In DNA form, the CDR3 reads TGTGCCAGCGGGAGGCCCTACGAGCAGTACTTC. It codes for CASGRPYEQYF.

J is TRBJ2-3 and V is TRBV24-1; 9 bases line up with TRBD1. The CDR3 has 16 residues. V dropped 3 bases and J dropped 8; count of bases not matched to a gene: 11. Germline CDR1 is KGHDR and CDR2 is SFDVKD. Here the CDR3 reads CATSDPSRDRDGTQYF. The DNA for the CDR3 is TGTGCCACCAGTGATCCGTCCCGGGACAGGGACGGTACGCAGTATTTT.

The chain joins TRBV7-9 to TRBJ2-3; 8 nucleotides line up with TRBD1. The junction had 8 bases not matched to a gene; V was cut back by 5 bases and J by 1 base. The CDR3 sequence is 16 residues long. Germline lookup yields CDR1 SEHNR and CDR2 FQNEAQ (reference sequence). The CDR3 DNA reads TGTGCCAGCAGCCTAGGGACAGGCCTGGGCACAGATACGCAGTATTTT. Amino acid sequence: CASSLGTGLGTDTQYF. Using reference TRBV7-9 and TRBJ2-3 for the parts outside the CDR3, the full variable domain is DTGVSQNPRHKITKRGQNVTFRCDPISEHNRLYWYRQTLGQGPEFLTYFQNEAQLEKSRLLSDRFSAERPKGSFSTLEIQRTEQGDSAMYLCASSLGTGLGTDTQYFGPGTRLTVL.

This chain uses TRBV5-4 with TRBJ2-3; 8 nucleotides line up with TRBD1. The V and J ends lost 6 bases and 5 bases, in that order; junction bases with no gene match: 8. This CDR3 is built from 14 residues. CDR1 SGHNT and CDR2 YYREEE come from the germline V gene (reference sequence). CDR3 sequence reads: CASKSPGGLDTQYF. DNA of the CDR3: TGTGCCAGCAAATCGCCAGGGGGCCTAGATACGCAGTATTTT.

The chain employs TRBV4-3 and TRBJ2-1; 9 nucleotides match TRBD2. J was trimmed by 1 base and V by 3 bases; bases with no gene match: 4. This CDR3 has 16 amino acids. Looked up from germline, CDR1 is LGHNA and CDR2 is YSLEER. The CDR3 loop reads CASSHETSGSYNEQFF. DNA for the CDR3: TGCGCCAGCAGCCACGAGACTAGCGGTTCCTACAATGAGCAGTTCTTC.

In DNA, the CDR3 is TGTGCCAGTAGTATTCCCGGGGGAGCAACTAATGAAAAACTGTTTTTT. This sequence encodes CASSIPGGATNEKLFF. The chain couples TRBV19 to TRBJ1-4, with a tentative D call TRBD1 (5 bases). This CDR3 comprises 16 residues. Germline CDR1 is LNHDA and CDR2 is SQIVND (reference sequence). V shed 3 bases and J shed 0 bases, with 11 bases lying between them.

The V and J genes are TRBV5-6 and TRBJ1-4; no clear D gene. This CDR3 region has 15 residues. CDR1 and CDR2 from the germline V gene are SGHDT and YYEEEE. Trimming pared 1 base from V and 0 bases from J, leaving 7 bases between. The CDR3 is CASSLFSSTNEKLFF. CDR3 coding DNA: TGTGCCAGCAGCTTGTTCAGTTCAACTAATGAAAAACTGTTTTTT.

V is TRBV7-2 and J is TRBJ2-1; TRBD2 is a possible D gene (5 bases). Germline V gene sequence: CDR1 SGHTA, CDR2 FQGNSA. The CDR3 has 15 residues. Trimming stripped 1 base from V and 8 bases from J, with 15 bases between. CDR3 coding DNA: TGTGCCAGCAGCTTAGGAGCGGTACGGGTGGATGAGCAGTTCTTC. Its translation: CASSLGAVRVDEQFF.

This chain joins TRBV7-9 and TRBJ1-2; maybe TRBD1 (6 bases). V lost 7 bases and J lost 4, with 25 bases in between. CDR1 is SEHNR and CDR2 is FQNEAQ in the germline V gene (reference sequence). The length of the CDR3 is 17 residues. This CDR3 reads CASIPRDIGVVAYGYTF. DNA of the CDR3: TGTGCCAGCATTCCTCGGGACATAGGAGTTGTTGCCTATGGCTACACCTTC.

In this sample, this clone turned up a few times. The chain combines TRBV7-3 with TRBJ1-1; the D gene is possibly TRBD1 (6 bases). This CDR3 is built from 16 residues. Germline CDR1 reads SGHTA; CDR2 reads FQGTGA. The V end lost 4 bases, the J end lost 7 bases, and 22 bases lay between the germline ends. CDR3 DNA sequence: TGTGCCAGCAGCTCCCCTTACAGGGTATTCTCGGTTGAAGCTTTCTTT. Its protein is CASSSPYRVFSVEAFF.